These 9 T cell receptor beta chains were all obtained from the same sample, sequenced in a study of human T cells and chemical hapten exposure. This sample's time point: pre-sensitization, week 0. The treatment here: therapeutic diphenylcyclopropenone sensitization with weekly scalp DPC. TCRdb analysed the RACE reads with MiXCR anew, one entry per CDR3 protein. The sample has 150,000 to 200,000 distinct CDR3 sequences; under 35% are singletons. The sequencing here drew on whole blood, taken in connection with sensitization to the hapten diphenylcyclopropenone (DPC). These receptors were obtained from a woman aged 25 to 39 with alopecia areata. Some clones in this sample may be carry-over from other donors' samples.

The rearrangement joins TRBV28 to TRBJ1-5, with 7 positions matching TRBD1. This CDR3 has 16 amino acids. The germline gives CDR1 MDHEN, CDR2 SYDVKM. The trim removed 4 bases at V and 5 bases at J, leaving 11 bases unmatched. DNA of the CDR3: TGTGCCAGCAGTTCTTACAGGGGTGGCGGTCATCAGCCCCAGCATTTT. As protein: CASSSYRGGGHQPQHF.

This clonotype has just a few counts. V usage is TRBV28 and J usage is TRBJ1-5, with no clear D. The CDR3 has 15 residues. Deletions cut 6 bases from V and 3 bases from J, with 15 bases between. The germline CDR1 and CDR2 sequences are MDHEN and SYDVKM. The CDR3 bases are TGTGCCAGCAGATCGACATCTTCTTTCAATCAGCCCCAGCATTTT. Encoded protein: CASRSTSSFNQPQHF.

The chain has TRBV6-2 or TRBV6-3 and TRBJ2-7, with a tentative D call TRBD1 (6 bases). V was pared by 2 bases and J by 4 bases, with 12 bases between. CDR1 and CDR2 from the germline V gene are MNHEY and SVGEGT. There are 14 residues in the CDR3. The DNA for the CDR3 is TGTGCCAGCAGTTACGCGCAGGGGCGGTACGAGCAGTACTTC. Its translation is CASSYAQGRYEQYF.

The gene calls are TRBV14 and TRBJ2-7; D is possibly TRBD1 (6 bases). The CDR3 runs 15 residues. Per the germline V gene, CDR1 is SGHDN and CDR2 is FVKESK. Trimming took 4 bases from V and 1 from J, leaving 14 bases between them. The CDR3 protein is CASSPRGRGSYEQYF. The CDR3 nucleotides read TGTGCCAGCAGCCCCCGAGGCAGGGGTTCCTACGAGCAGTACTTC. The variable domain in full, with the rest retrieved from reference TRBV14 and TRBJ2-7, is EAGVTQFPSHSVIEKGQTVTLRCDPISGHDNLYWYRRVMGKEIKFLLHFVKESKQDESGMPNNRFLAERTGGTYSTLKVQPAELEDSGVYFCASSPRGRGSYEQYFGPGTRLTVT.

This clonotype was counted a few times. J is TRBJ1-2 and V is TRBV28; D gene unclear. Germline assignment: CDR1 MDHEN and CDR2 SYDVKM. The CDR3 extends over 12 amino acids. The germline V and J ends were trimmed by 3 bases and 8 bases, with 10 bases remaining between them. DNA of the CDR3: TGTGCCAGCAGTTTTGGTCCGTGGGGCTACACCTTC. Residues: CASSFGPWGYTF.

The chain employs TRBV7-2 and TRBJ2-3; D may match TRBD1 or TRBD2 (6 bases each). The germline V and J ends were trimmed by 1 base and 4 bases, with 12 bases remaining between them. CDR1 SGHTA and CDR2 FQGNSA come from the germline V gene. The CDR3 loop spans 15 amino acids. The CDR3 nucleotides are TGTGCCAGCAGCTTAGGCCCTCGGGGGCCAGATACGCAGTATTTT. It translates to CASSLGPRGPDTQYF.

This chain joins TRBV28 and TRBJ2-7; 10 bases fit TRBD2. Germline CDR1 and CDR2: MDHEN and SYDVKM. This CDR3 spans 14 amino acids. V was clipped by 7 bases and J by 3 bases; unmatched bases: 6. The DNA of the CDR3 is TGTGCCAGCACCGAGCGGGGGGGGATCTACGAGCAGTACTTC. This codes for CASTERGGIYEQYF.

This chain connects TRBV15 to TRBJ1-2; D remains ambiguous. V lost 0 bases to trimming and J lost 4 bases, with 15 bases between them. The CDR3 sequence is 16 residues long. Germline V CDR1 and CDR2: LNHNV, YYDKDF (reference sequence). CDR3 sequence (DNA): TGTGCCACCAGCAGAGATCTTACGCGGGATAGCTATGGCTACACCTTC. It codes for CATSRDLTRDSYGYTF.

This clonotype occurred a few times. J is TRBJ2-3 and V is TRBV27; D is uncertain. V was clipped by 4 bases and J by 2 bases, with 10 bases between them. Germline CDR1 is MNHEY and CDR2 is SMNVEV (reference sequence). The CDR3 is 14 amino acids. CDR3 residues: CASSWGRDTDTQYF. CDR3 sequence (DNA): TGTGCCAGCAGTTGGGGAAGAGACACAGATACGCAGTATTTT.